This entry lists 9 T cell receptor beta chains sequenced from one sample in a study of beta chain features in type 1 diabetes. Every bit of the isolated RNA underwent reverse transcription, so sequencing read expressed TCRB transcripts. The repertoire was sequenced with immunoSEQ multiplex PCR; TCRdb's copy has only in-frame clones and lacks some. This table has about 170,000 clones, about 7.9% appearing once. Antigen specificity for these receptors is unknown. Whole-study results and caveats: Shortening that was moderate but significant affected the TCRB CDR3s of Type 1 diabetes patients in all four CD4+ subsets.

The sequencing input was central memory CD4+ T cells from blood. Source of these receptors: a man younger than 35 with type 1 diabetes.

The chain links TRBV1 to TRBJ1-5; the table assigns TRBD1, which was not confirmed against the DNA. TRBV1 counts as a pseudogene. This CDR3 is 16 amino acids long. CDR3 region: CTSSLSGAAPYQPQHF. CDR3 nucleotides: TGCACCAGCAGCCTCTCAGGGGCTGCTCCTTATCAGCCCCAGCATTTT.

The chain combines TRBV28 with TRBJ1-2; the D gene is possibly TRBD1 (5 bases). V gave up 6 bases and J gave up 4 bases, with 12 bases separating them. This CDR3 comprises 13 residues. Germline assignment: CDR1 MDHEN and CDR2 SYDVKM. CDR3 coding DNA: TGTGCCAGCAGCCCCGGGGGGGGCTATGGCTACACCTTC. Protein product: CASSPGGGYGYTF.

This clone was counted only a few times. The CDR3 coding sequence is TGTGCCAGCAGTTTAGCCCAGCGGGGGGCTCTGCAGTATTTT. This codes for CASSLAQRGALQYF. The V gene is TRBV28, the J gene TRBJ2-3; 9 bases fit TRBD2. Per germline, CDR1 MDHEN and CDR2 SYDVKM. The CDR3 runs 14 residues. V was pared by 2 bases and J by 11 bases, with 8 bases of the junction left unmatched. The variable domain in full, with the rest retrieved from reference TRBV28 and TRBJ2-3, is DVKVTQSSRYLVKRTGEKVFLECVQDMDHENMFWYRQDPGLGLRLIYFSYDVKMKEKGDIPEGYSVSREKKERFSLILESASTNQTSMYLCASSLAQRGALQYFGPGTRLTVL.

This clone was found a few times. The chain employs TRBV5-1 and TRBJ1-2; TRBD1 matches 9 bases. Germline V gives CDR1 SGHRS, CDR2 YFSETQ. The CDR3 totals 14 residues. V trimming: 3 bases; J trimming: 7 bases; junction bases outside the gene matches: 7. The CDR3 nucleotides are TGCGCCAGCAGCTCGCGGACAGGGGATAGTGGCTACACCTTC. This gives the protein CASSSRTGDSGYTF.

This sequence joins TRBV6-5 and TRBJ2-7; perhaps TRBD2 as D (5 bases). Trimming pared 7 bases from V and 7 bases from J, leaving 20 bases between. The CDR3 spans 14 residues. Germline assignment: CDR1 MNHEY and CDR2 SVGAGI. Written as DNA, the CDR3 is TGTGCCAGCACCCACGGGGTACCGCTTGGGGAGCAGTACTTC. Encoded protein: CASTHGVPLGEQYF.

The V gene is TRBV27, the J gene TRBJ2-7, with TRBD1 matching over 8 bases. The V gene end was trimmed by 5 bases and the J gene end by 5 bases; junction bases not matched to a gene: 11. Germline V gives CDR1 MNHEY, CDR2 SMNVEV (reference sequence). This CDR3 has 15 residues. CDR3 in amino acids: CASSPYRDRIHEQYF. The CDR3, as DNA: TGTGCCAGCAGTCCCTACCGGGACAGGATCCACGAGCAGTACTTC.

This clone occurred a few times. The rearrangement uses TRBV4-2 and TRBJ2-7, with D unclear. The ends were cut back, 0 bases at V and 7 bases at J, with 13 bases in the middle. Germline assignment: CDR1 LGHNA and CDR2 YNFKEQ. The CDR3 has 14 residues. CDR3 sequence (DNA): TGTGCCAGCAGCCAAGATCTAGTAATGGATGAGCAGTACTTC. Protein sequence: CASSQDLVMDEQYF.

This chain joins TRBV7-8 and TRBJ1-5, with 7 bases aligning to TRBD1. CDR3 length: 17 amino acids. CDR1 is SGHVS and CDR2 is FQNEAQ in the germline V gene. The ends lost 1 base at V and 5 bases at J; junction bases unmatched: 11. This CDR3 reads CASSLDSVRDSHQPQHF. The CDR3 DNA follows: TGTGCCAGCAGCTTAGATAGCGTTAGGGACAGCCATCAGCCCCAGCATTTT.

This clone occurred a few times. In DNA form, the CDR3 reads TGTGCCAGCAGTTACTCGGGCCAAGGGAGGTATGGCTACACCTTC. Its translation: CASSYSGQGRYGYTF. This chain connects TRBV6-6 to TRBJ1-2, with no clear D. CDR3 length: 15 residues. The V and J ends lost 0 bases and 5 bases respectively, with 13 bases between them. CDR1 is MNHNY and CDR2 is SVGAGI in the germline V gene (reference sequence).